What follows are 28 T cell receptor beta chains derived from one specimen sequenced in a study of graft-versus-host responses after intestinal transplantation. Generated by immunoSEQ multiplex PCR, the TCRdb table keeps only in-frame clones and is missing some. The sample lists around 130,000 clones, about 92% seen once, with under 0.2% in the top ten. No antigen has been assigned to these receptors. The starting material was unstimulated CD4+ T cells sorted from spleen or lymph node cells, obtained before intestinal transplant. The receptors shown here come from a human donor who received an intestinal transplant.

The CDR3 region is CASSYSGGTEAFF. The CDR3 nucleotides read TGTGCCAGCAGTTACTCGGGGGGCACTGAAGCTTTCTTT. This chain joins TRBV6-5 and TRBJ1-1; perhaps TRBD1 as D (5 bases). Germline V gives CDR1 MNHEY, CDR2 SVGAGI. The CDR3 is 13 residues long. The germline V and J ends were trimmed by 0 bases and 4 bases, with 6 bases remaining between them.

V and J are TRBV6-5 and TRBJ1-3; no clear D gene. The CDR3 has 14 amino acids. Trimming removed 0 bases from V and 4 bases from J, with 7 bases in between. CDR1 is MNHEY, CDR2 SVGAGI, per germline. CDR3 nucleotide sequence: TGTGCCAGCAGTTACTCCAGGCAAGGAAACACCATATATTTT. Its translation: CASSYSRQGNTIYF.

This chain connects TRBV7-2 to TRBJ1-1; no firm D call. Trimming pared 1 base from V and 10 bases from J, leaving 13 bases between. CDR3 length equals 13 residues. Germline loops: CDR1 SGHTA, CDR2 FQGNSA. CDR3 in DNA: TGTGCCAGCAGCTTAGATATAACATCCCGAGCTTTCTTT. As protein: CASSLDITSRAFF.

The V call is TRBV7-6, the J call TRBJ1-1; 11 bases align to TRBD1. With 0 bases clipped from V and 10 bases from J, the junction kept 1 base outside the gene matches. The CDR3 runs to 13 residues. Germline CDR1 reads SGHVS; CDR2 reads FNYEAQ. The CDR3 nucleotides read TGTGCCAGCAGCTTAGCGGACAGGGGGCGAGCTTTCTTT. Translation gives CASSLADRGRAFF.

The rearrangement uses TRBV25-1 and TRBJ1-6; 10 bases fit TRBD1. CDR1 and CDR2 (germline): MGHDK, SYGVNS. V lost 2 bases, J lost 7 bases, and 11 bases stayed unmatched. CDR3 length equals 18 residues. CDR3 loop: CASSETLLRDRGNSPLHF. CDR3 in DNA: TGTGCCAGCAGTGAAACGTTACTCCGGGACAGGGGAAATTCACCCCTCCACTTT. Drawing the rest from reference TRBV25-1 and TRBJ1-6, the complete variable domain is EADIYQTPRYLVIGTGKKITLECSQTMGHDKMYWYQQDPGMELHLIHYSYGVNSTEKGDLSSESTVSRIRTEHFPLTLESARPSHTSQYLCASSETLLRDRGNSPLHFGNGTRLTVT.

This chain joins TRBV29-1 and TRBJ2-1, with TRBD2 matching 9 bases. This CDR3 has 12 residues. Germline lookup yields CDR1 SQVTM and CDR2 ANQGSEA. CDR3: CSEGERGDPQFF. For the CDR3, the DNA is TGCAGTGAGGGGGAGCGGGGGGACCCACAGTTCTTC.

The chain is built from TRBV2 and TRBJ1-2; possibly TRBD1 for D (5 bases). This CDR3 is 16 amino acids long. Germline assignment: CDR1 SNHLY and CDR2 FYNNEI. V lost 6 bases, J lost 1 base, and 18 bases lay in between. The CDR3 nucleotides read TGTGCCAGCAGAAATCAGGGAACTCTAATTAACTATGGCTACACCTTC. This gives the protein CASRNQGTLINYGYTF.

This chain joins TRBV2 and TRBJ1-2, with 11 bases matching TRBD1. There are 14 residues in the CDR3. The germline gives CDR1 SNHLY, CDR2 FYNNEI. After removal of 5 bases from V and 5 bases from J, the junction contained 4 bases not matched to a gene. The CDR3 DNA sequence: TGTGCCAGCAGTCGGACAGGGGGCGTTTATGGCTACACCTTC. This encodes CASSRTGGVYGYTF.

For the CDR3, the DNA is TGTGCCAGCAGCTTAGAGTTTATTATGGGACCCCTCCACTTT. This codes for CASSLEFIMGPLHF. This sequence joins TRBV7-6 and TRBJ1-6, with unresolved D. The CDR3 spans 14 residues. Germline CDR1 SGHVS, CDR2 FNYEAQ. V lost 1 base, J lost 12 bases, and 13 bases lay in between.

This rearrangement joins TRBV9 to TRBJ2-7; the D gene is possibly TRBD2 (5 bases). The CDR3 length is 14 residues. Germline V gene sequence: CDR1 SGDLS, CDR2 YYNGEE. V dropped 4 bases and J dropped 4 bases, with 15 bases sitting between them. For the CDR3, the DNA is TGTGCCAGCAGCCCCCAAACGGGGATGTACGAGCAGTACTTC. Its translation: CASSPQTGMYEQYF.

The chain carries TRBV6-1 and TRBJ1-6; 11 nucleotides match TRBD1. Germline-derived CDR1 and CDR2 are MNHNS and SASEGT. The CDR3 totals 14 residues. With V trimmed by 6 bases and J by 10 bases, 5 bases remained unmatched. Written as DNA, the CDR3 is TGTGCCAGCAGCGGACAGGGGGCGAGGTCACCCCTCCACTTT. Protein product: CASSGQGARSPLHF.

This clone was seen a single time. The CDR3, as DNA: TGTGCCAGCAGTGCCTTAGACGGCGGGGAGCTGTTTTTT. Residues: CASSALDGGELFF. This chain links TRBV6-5 with TRBJ2-2; D not certain. V gave up 5 bases and J gave up 7 bases, with 11 bases separating them. Germline V gene lookup returns CDR1 MNHEY and CDR2 SVGAGI. This CDR3 is 13 amino acids long.

This chain connects TRBV6-6 to TRBJ2-7, with D possibly matching TRBD1 (5 bases). Trimming pared 5 bases from V and 3 bases from J, leaving 11 bases between. Germline CDR1 reads MNHNY; CDR2 reads SVGAGI (reference sequence). The CDR3 runs to 13 residues. This chain's CDR3 is CASSPPTGYEQYF. CDR3 in DNA: TGTGCCAGCAGTCCCCCTACAGGCTACGAGCAGTACTTC.

This chain joins TRBV6-1 and TRBJ2-5; 10 nucleotides match TRBD2. This CDR3 is 15 amino acids long. V lost 6 bases and J lost 3; bases outside the gene matches: 7. Germline loops: CDR1 MNHNS, CDR2 SASEGT. The CDR3 sequence is CASRQRTSGKETQYF. Written as DNA, the CDR3 is TGTGCCAGCAGACAACGGACTAGCGGAAAAGAGACCCAGTACTTC.

The chain joins TRBV7-7 to TRBJ2-3; D could derive from TRBD1 or TRBD2 (7 bases each). Deletions cut 4 bases from V and 3 bases from J, with 14 bases between. Germline-derived CDR1 and CDR2 are SSHAT and FNYEAQ (reference sequence). The CDR3 is 15 residues long. DNA for the CDR3: TGTGCCAGCAGCTCCGGGACAGCGGGGACAGATACGCAGTATTTT. It is translated as CASSSGTAGTDTQYF.

The chain joins TRBV6-1 to TRBJ1-5; 7 positions agree with TRBD1. With V trimmed by 5 bases and J by 6 bases, 7 bases remained unmatched. Germline V gene sequence: CDR1 MNHNS, CDR2 SASEGT. The CDR3 spans 14 residues. This CDR3 is CASSPSTGSQPQHF. The DNA of the CDR3 is TGTGCCAGCAGTCCCTCGACAGGGAGTCAGCCCCAGCATTTT.

The chain links TRBV7-8 to TRBJ2-7; weak D call: TRBD2 (5 bases). Germline values: CDR1 SGHVS, CDR2 FQNEAQ. The V and J ends lost 3 bases and 6 bases respectively, with 9 bases between them. The CDR3 loop spans 12 amino acids. The CDR3, as DNA: TGTGCCAGCAGCTTCCCGGGAACCGAGCAGTACTTC. Translation: CASSFPGTEQYF.

With regard to this clone: At the DNA level, this CDR3 is encoded by other sequences in the same sample as well. The chain's CDR3 is CASSVGSSPSTDTQYF. The CDR3 region has the DNA TGTGCCAGCAGCGTAGGGTCTAGCCCGAGCACAGATACGCAGTATTTT. The chain carries TRBV9 and TRBJ2-3, with a possible D match to TRBD2 (5 bases). The CDR3 is 16 amino acids. V was shortened by 0 bases and J by 0 bases, with 11 bases between the two germline ends. Germline-derived CDR1 and CDR2 are SGDLS and YYNGEE. The variable domain in full, with the rest retrieved from reference TRBV9 and TRBJ2-3, is DSGVTQTPKHLITATGQRVTLRCSPRSGDLSVYWYQQSLDQGLQFLIQYYNGEERAKGNILERFSAQQFPDLHSELNLSSLELGDSALYFCASSVGSSPSTDTQYFGPGTRLTVL.

The genes are TRBV6-7 and TRBJ1-5; D is ambiguous. TRBV6-7 carries the ORF label, with uncertain function. V shed 6 bases and J shed 0 bases, with 9 bases lying between them. The CDR3 totals 14 residues. In nucleotides, the CDR3 is TGTGCCAGCAGCCCACCTTATAGCAATCAGCCCCAGCATTTT. It codes for CASSPPYSNQPQHF.

The chain links TRBV2 to TRBJ1-1; 7 bases align to TRBD1. The ends lost 7 bases at V and 3 bases at J; junction bases unmatched: 8. The CDR3 is made up of 14 amino acids. The germline V gene encodes CDR1 SNHLY and CDR2 FYNNEI. DNA of the CDR3: TGTGCCAGCAAAGTCAGGCAGGGGGACACTGAAGCTTTCTTT. This codes for CASKVRQGDTEAFF.

The genes are TRBV11-2 and TRBJ2-7, with D possibly TRBD2 on 5 matching bases. The V end lost 2 bases, the J end lost 4 bases, and 9 bases lay between the germline ends. Germline V gene sequence: CDR1 SGHAT, CDR2 FQNNGV. This CDR3 region has 13 residues. DNA of the CDR3: TGTGCCAGCAGCTTATCTCGGACTTACGAGCAGTACTTC. Its translation is CASSLSRTYEQYF.

J is TRBJ2-7 and V is TRBV2; D is tentatively TRBD1 or TRBD2 (5 bases each). The CDR3 consists of 13 residues. Germline V gene sequence: CDR1 SNHLY, CDR2 FYNNEI. V lost 10 bases and J 3 bases, leaving 16 bases between the germline ends. CDR3 nucleotide sequence: TGTGCCACCACCCACCGTGGGGGCTACGAGCAGTACTTC. Translation gives CATTHRGGYEQYF.

V is TRBV15 and J is TRBJ2-1, with 8 bases fitting TRBD1. The germline CDR1 and CDR2 sequences are LNHNV and YYDKDF (reference sequence). The CDR3 has 16 amino acids. Germline trimming cut 6 bases from V and 4 bases from J; bases unmatched to any gene: 11. Here the CDR3 reads CATSYSSGTGYNEQFF. The CDR3 region has the DNA TGTGCCACCAGTTACTCGTCCGGGACAGGATACAATGAGCAGTTCTTC.

The chain carries TRBV19 and TRBJ2-5; no clear D gene. V was trimmed by 3 bases and J by 4 bases, leaving 9 bases between them. The CDR3 is 13 residues long. Germline CDR1 is LNHDA and CDR2 is SQIVND (reference sequence). The CDR3 DNA is TGTGCCAGTAGTATTGGAGCCATAGAGACCCAGTACTTC. Protein: CASSIGAIETQYF.

For this clone: Mismatch with germline at one junction end may stem from a read error. The rearrangement links TRBV11-2 to TRBJ2-4; D perhaps matches TRBD1 (6 bases). The germline V gene encodes CDR1 SGHAT and CDR2 FQNNGV. The CDR3 has 14 residues. The CDR3 loop reads CASNLNRAGNIQYF. CDR3 sequence (DNA): TGTGCCAGCAACTTAAACAGGGCTGGGAACATTCAGTACTTC. Filled out from reference TRBV11-2 and TRBJ2-4, the complete variable domain reads EAGVAQSPRYKIIEKRQSVAFWCNPISGHATLYWYQQILGQGPKLLIQFQNNGVVDDSQLPKDRFSAERLKGVDSTLKIQPAKLEDSAVYLCASNLNRAGNIQYFGAGTRLSVL.

V usage is TRBV19 and J usage is TRBJ1-5; TRBD1 agrees at 8 bases. The CDR3 loop spans 14 amino acids. Per germline, CDR1 LNHDA and CDR2 SQIVND (reference sequence). V lost 4 bases, J lost 6 bases, and 5 bases stayed unmatched. The CDR3 here is CASSRTGFGQPQHF. The CDR3 DNA follows: TGTGCCAGTAGTAGGACAGGGTTTGGTCAGCCCCAGCATTTT.

This rearrangement joins TRBV6-1 to TRBJ2-1; the D call may be TRBD1 or TRBD2 (7 bases each). V lost 3 bases and J lost 3, with 12 bases in between. The CDR3 is 15 amino acids. The V gene's germline CDR1 is MNHNS and CDR2 SASEGT. The CDR3, as DNA: TGTGCCAGCAGTGATCAGGGGGGGGTCTACAATGAGCAGTTCTTC. Translating gives CASSDQGGVYNEQFF.

This clone has only a few counts. This sequence joins TRBV5-4 and TRBJ2-6; a possible D gene is TRBD1 (5 bases). Per germline, CDR1 SGHNT and CDR2 YYREEE (reference sequence). V dropped 4 bases and J dropped 2 bases, with 13 bases sitting between them. The CDR3 is 16 residues long. The CDR3 DNA reads as TGTGCCAGCAGCCCCGACAGTTTCCCTGGGGCCAACGTCCTGACTTTC. This translates into CASSPDSFPGANVLTF.